The clone carrying this TCR beta chain was recorded at least ten times. What it recognizes is unknown. The record originates from a study of T cell repertoires in cytomegalovirus infection. The wider study: Well-studied HLA-B-restricted CMV epitopes were used in the study alongside recently identified HLA-C-restricted ones. Carrying CMV and the relevant HLA type showed in public TCR beta signatures. Study-level findings and limits: Cumulative frequency (of public TCR beta family members) identified carriers of CMV plus the relevant HLA. It was HLA-C-restricted CMV-specific TCR beta clonotypes that dominated the response ex vivo.

This CDR3 has 13 residues. The germline V and J ends were trimmed by 5 bases and 4 bases, with 9 bases remaining between them. Germline V gene sequence: CDR1 SGHTA, CDR2 FQGNSA. Each CDR3 protein gets one entry after TCRdb re-called the reads with MiXCR. Among some 800,000 distinct CDR3 sequences listed, 32% were seen once. This chain joins TRBV7-2 and TRBJ2-1; tentative D call: TRBD2 (5 bases). The TCR originated in a human donor in good health (CMV status not recorded). Some clones in this sample may be carry-over from other donors' samples. The material sequenced was cultured CD8+ T cells from PBMCs, taken from culture after CMV antigen stimulation. Here the CDR3 DNA reads TGTGCCAGCAGCGGAGGCGGGTACAATGAGCAGTTCTTC. Translated: CASSGGGYNEQFF.